This T cell receptor (beta chain) was recorded in a study of PD-1 blockade in mismatch repair-deficient tumors. Turning to the study itself: Patients had some twelve mismatch repair-deficient cancer types, all previously treated and progressing.

In regard to this clone: No antigen is known for it.

V lost 4 bases to trimming and J lost 1 base; unmatched junction nucleotides: 8. This CDR3 has 16 residues. Germline-derived CDR1 and CDR2 are MGHRA and YSYEKL. Points from the study as a whole: Rapid post-treatment expansion, then contraction, generally preceding radiologic response, marked tumor-resident clones.

TCRdb keeps only in-frame clones here, not all; method: immunoSEQ multiplex PCR. The table shows 56,000 or so clones, with 81% occurring only once. The TCR-sequenced patients were a few responders to pembrolizumab. The clonotype was recovered from an adult with mismatch repair-deficient cancer. Material: peripheral blood, obtained 20 weeks after starting pembrolizumab. V gene TRBV4-1 combines with J gene TRBJ2-7; 9 bases map to TRBD1. CDR3 in DNA: TGCGCCAGCAGCCCATCGGGACAGGGTGGTTCCTACGAGCAGTACTTC. This sequence encodes CASSPSGQGGSYEQYF.